The 5 T cell receptor beta chains in this list originate from one sample, sequenced in a study of read filtering for tumor transcriptome and immune sequencing. The library was built from roughly 400 ng RNA with molecular barcoded adaptors for alpha/delta and beta/gamma chains. TCRdb ran MiXCR on the reads and lists one entry per CDR3 protein. The repertoire consists of about 38,000 distinct CDR3 sequences, with approximately 15% occurring once and the leading ten covering 27%. The sample consisted of a population of CD138-negative cells sorted from bone marrow. The origin of the receptors is a donor at least 40 years old with multiple myeloma.

This clonotype occurred many times. The chain uses TRBV28 and TRBJ2-1, with TRBD2 matching 10 bases. V dropped 10 bases and J dropped 3; count of bases not matched to a gene: 12. CDR3 length: 16 amino acids. Germline assignment: CDR1 MDHEN and CDR2 SYDVKM. The DNA for the CDR3 is TGTGCCACCAGGACTAGCGGAGAGGTGTACTACAATGAGCAGTTCTTC. This codes for CATRTSGEVYYNEQFF.

The chain joins TRBV18 to TRBJ2-7; 11 positions match TRBD2. The CDR3 consists of 15 residues. Germline assignment: CDR1 KGHSH and CDR2 LQKENI. The J segment lost 6 bases and the V segment lost 5 bases, leaving 9 bases of the junction unmatched. CDR3 coding DNA: TGTGCCAGCTCATTAGCGGGAGGGACGAACTCCGAGCAGTACTTC. It specifies CASSLAGGTNSEQYF.

The chain carries TRBV24-1 and TRBJ2-2; D is unresolved. Germline CDR1 reads KGHDR; CDR2 reads SFDVKD. Trimming removed 5 bases from V and 7 bases from J, with 7 bases in between. The CDR3 is made up of 12 amino acids. CDR3 DNA: TGTGCCACCAGTGTTAGTTACGGGGAGCTGTTTTTT. This translates into CATSVSYGELFF.

Many counts were recorded for this clonotype. V usage is TRBV20-1 and J usage is TRBJ2-1; no clear D gene. The CDR3 loop spans 11 amino acids. Per the germline V gene, CDR1 is DFQATT and CDR2 is SNEGSKA (reference sequence). The germline V and J ends were trimmed by 8 bases and 7 bases, with 12 bases remaining between them. The CDR3 DNA reads as TGCAGTCAGGCTGCGGTGAATGAGCAGTTCTTC. It encodes CSQAAVNEQFF.

The sample holds many counts of this clonotype. The chain combines TRBV7-2 with TRBJ2-7; 10 positions agree with TRBD2. The CDR3 is made up of 16 amino acids. Germline V gene sequence: CDR1 SGHTA, CDR2 FQGNSA. Trimming removed 2 bases from V and 2 bases from J; junction bases left unmatched: 6. The CDR3 nucleotides read TGTGCCAGCAGCTTATCGTTCCTAGCGGGAGCCTACGAGCAGTACTTC. It translates to CASSLSFLAGAYEQYF.